This is a list of T cell receptor beta chains from one sample in a study of blood T cell repertoires in COVID-19. The assay was immunoSEQ multiplex PCR, and TCRdb's table has in-frame clones only and misses some. Among about 240,000 clones listed, around 90% were seen once. The sequenced sample was peripheral blood. The receptors were gathered from a man aged 55 to 70 who had recovered from COVID-19. Both conserved end residues are part of each CDR3. A D gene is named only where the DNA matches it firmly. Some rows have no size entry. The others give once, few or many, or a class for an expanded clone.

CDR3 protein: CASTETGTLGKNIQYF
CDR3 DNA: TGTGCCAGCACCGAAACCGGGACACTTGGCAAAAACATTCAGTACTTC
V gene: TRBV7-2
J gene: TRBJ2-4
D gene: NA
clone size: NA

CDR3 protein: CASSLRGGGPKITYEQYF
CDR3 DNA: TGCGCCAGCAGCTTGAGAGGCGGGGGGCCTAAAATAACCTACGAGCAGTACTTC
V gene: TRBV5-1
J gene: TRBJ2-7
D gene: TRBD2
clone size: NA

CDR3 protein: CASSLGDGQPQHF
CDR3 DNA: TGTGCCAGTAGCCTGGGAGACGGTCAGCCCCAGCATTTT
V gene: TRBV19
J gene: TRBJ1-5
D gene: NA
clone size: few

CDR3 protein: CASSNSGTQYF
CDR3 DNA: TGTGCCAGCAGCAACTCAGGTACGCAGTATTTT
V gene: TRBV9
J gene: TRBJ2-3
D gene: NA
clone size: once

CDR3 protein: CASSSGGRYGYTF
CDR3 DNA: TGTGCCAGCAGCTCGGGGGGGCGCTATGGCTACACCTTC
V gene: TRBV6-5
J gene: TRBJ1-2
D gene: NA
clone size: NA

CDR3 protein: CASSLAQLPQSPLHF
CDR3 DNA: TGCGCCAGCAGCTTGGCACAGCTTCCACAGTCACCCCTCCACTTT
V gene: TRBV5-1
J gene: TRBJ1-6
D gene: NA
clone size: once

CDR3 protein: CASSYLGTGGCGETQYF
CDR3 DNA: TGTGCCAGCAGTTACTTGGGGACCGGGGGATGCGGAGAGACCCAGTACTTC
V gene: TRBV6-8
J gene: TRBJ2-5
D gene: NA
clone size: NA

CDR3 protein: CASSLGPAIMSTGELFF
CDR3 DNA: TGTGCCAGCAGCTTAGGGCCAGCGATCATGAGCACCGGGGAGCTGTTTTTT
V gene: TRBV7-8
J gene: TRBJ2-2
D gene: NA
clone size: NA

CDR3 protein: CASSSGTNTGELFF
CDR3 DNA: TGTGCCAGTAGCTCCGGGACAAACACCGGGGAGCTGTTTTTT
V gene: TRBV19
J gene: TRBJ2-2
D gene: NA
clone size: once

CDR3 protein: CASSLGRLNEKLFF
CDR3 DNA: TGTGCCAGCAGTTTGGGCAGGCTTAATGAAAAACTGTTTTTT
V gene: TRBV28
J gene: TRBJ1-4
D gene: NA
clone size: NA